This TCR beta chain came from a study of T-cell memory formation after mild COVID-19. TCR alpha and TCR beta cDNA libraries carrying sample barcodes and UMIs came from 5'RACE with constant-segment primers. Using its own MiXCR run on the 5' RACE reads, TCRdb lists one record per CDR3 protein. The sample carries 200,000 to 250,000 distinct CDR3 sequences, 9.5% to 10% recorded once. Sample: PBMCs or a T cell subset sorted from them (not recorded which). This receptor was identified in a man younger than 35 who had mild COVID-19 (a few samples of this study predate the infection). Cell type and time point are not known.

As DNA, the CDR3 is TGTGCCAGCAGCTTAACGGGACAAACCTACGAGCAGTACTTC. Translated, it gives CASSLTGQTYEQYF. The chain combines TRBV7-3 with TRBJ2-7, with D tentatively TRBD1 (6 bases). Germline lookup yields CDR1 SGHTA and CDR2 FQGTGA. This CDR3 spans 14 amino acids. V dropped 0 bases and J dropped 2 bases, with 8 bases sitting between them. Supplemented by reference TRBV7-3 and TRBJ2-7, the full variable domain reads GAGVSQTPSNKVTEKGKYVELRCDPISGHTALYWYRQSLGQGPEFLIYFQGTGAADDSGLPNDRFFAVRPEGSVSTLKIQRTERGDSAVYLCASSLTGQTYEQYFGPGTRLTVT.